These 3 T cell receptor beta chains were all obtained from the same sample, sequenced in a study of response to subunit inactivated influenza vaccine. TCRdb reprocessed the RT-PCR reads with MiXCR, giving one entry per CDR3 protein. The sample lists around 520,000 distinct CDR3 sequences, approximately 12% occurring once. The sample in question was PBMCs from blood, obtained on the day of vaccination. Source of these receptors: a man aged 45 to 65 who received an inactivated influenza vaccine.

This clonotype was picked up a small number of times. This chain links TRBV2 with TRBJ1-2; D is uncertain. The V end was cut by 0 bases, the J end by 4 bases, with 12 bases between. CDR3 length equals 15 residues. Germline assignment: CDR1 SNHLY and CDR2 FYNNEI. CDR3 loop: CASSEATGVVYGYTF. The CDR3 DNA follows: TGTGCCAGCAGTGAAGCCACCGGGGTCGTCTATGGCTACACCTTC.

This clonotype was picked up a small number of times. The rearrangement links TRBV20-1 to TRBJ2-1; 9 nucleotides agree with TRBD2. CDR3 size: 15 residues. Germline CDR1 DFQATT, CDR2 SNEGSKA (reference sequence). With 5 bases clipped from V and 4 bases from J, the junction kept 9 bases outside the gene matches. For the CDR3, the DNA is TGCAGTGCTCCCCACCCGACTAGCGGTTACAATGAGCAGTTCTTC. Encoded protein: CSAPHPTSGYNEQFF.

This clonotype appeared many times. The CDR3 loop reads CASSSRGIDQPQHF. Here the CDR3 DNA reads TGTGCCAGCAGCTCACGGGGTATCGATCAGCCCCAGCATTTT. The rearrangement links TRBV5-5 to TRBJ1-5; no reliable D call. Germline loops: CDR1 SGHKS, CDR2 YYEKEE (reference sequence). The CDR3 spans 14 residues. With 3 bases removed from V and 5 bases from J, the gap between germline ends came to 12 bases.